Below, 16 T cell receptor beta chains from the same sample are listed, as sequenced in a study of cytomegalovirus exposure and HLA in healthy donors. The primer mix had 60 Vbeta and 13 Jbeta primers. Clones were sequenced by immunoSEQ multiplex PCR, and TCRdb holds only the in-frame ones, with some missing. The sample has more than 150,000 clones; 75% to 85% are singletons. Sequencing was carried out using PBMCs. The receptor source for this set is a girl between 5 and 17 years old in good health and CMV-seropositive.

The chain joins TRBV7-9 to TRBJ2-3; perhaps TRBD2 as D (6 bases). Germline CDR1 reads SEHNR; CDR2 reads FQNEAQ (reference sequence). This CDR3 region has 15 residues. The V end lost 0 bases, the J end lost 2 bases, and 9 bases lay between the germline ends. DNA for the CDR3: TGTGCCAGCAGCTTAGCTAGCGGACTCACAGATACGCAGTATTTT. Its protein product is CASSLASGLTDTQYF.

In this sample, this clone turned up once. The CDR3 sequence: CASSFFLGQGKEENSPLHF. CDR3 sequence (DNA): TGTGCCAGCAGCTTTTTCCTCGGACAGGGAAAGGAGGAAAATTCACCCCTCCACTTT. The chain links TRBV7-8 to TRBJ1-6, with 8 bases aligning to TRBD1. The CDR3 totals 19 residues. CDR1 and CDR2 (germline): SGHVS, FQNEAQ. With 3 bases clipped from V and 7 bases from J, the junction kept 17 bases outside the gene matches.

V and J are TRBV12-5 and TRBJ1-6, with 8 bases matching TRBD1. Germline V gene data show CDR1 as LGHNT and CDR2 as FRNRAP. This CDR3 contains 13 residues. J gave up 12 bases and V 7 bases, and 8 bases lay outside the gene matches. The CDR3 is CASVPLQGVPLHF. CDR3 nucleotide sequence: TGTGCTAGTGTCCCTTTACAGGGGGTACCCCTCCACTTT. The full variable domain, completed using reference TRBV12-5 and TRBJ1-6, is DARVTQTPRHKVTEMGQEVTMRCQPILGHNTVFWYRQTMMQGLELLAYFRNRAPLDDSGMPKDRFSAEMPDATLATLKIQPSEPRDSAVYFCASVPLQGVPLHFGNGTRLTVT.

This chain links TRBV29-1 with TRBJ1-2; D is ambiguous. CDR3 length equals 15 residues. V was trimmed by 1 base and J by 1 base, leaving 13 bases between them. Germline lookup yields CDR1 SQVTM and CDR2 ANQGSEA. CDR3 nucleotide sequence: TGCAGCGTTGAAGGCATCGGGTTATTTAACTATGGCTACACCTTC. Translating it yields CSVEGIGLFNYGYTF.

The chain is built from TRBV6-1 and TRBJ1-5, with D perhaps TRBD1 (5 bases). Germline values: CDR1 MNHNS, CDR2 SASEGT. CDR3 size: 13 residues. Trimming removed 4 bases from V and 5 bases from J, with 9 bases in between. In DNA form, the CDR3 reads TGTGCCAGCAGTGCCAGGGCAGATCAGCCCCAGCATTTT. This encodes CASSARADQPQHF.

The chain links TRBV15 to TRBJ1-1; D might be TRBD1 (5 bases). Trimming left V 1 base short and J 3 bases short, with 9 bases between. CDR1 LNHNV and CDR2 YYDKDF come from the germline V gene (reference sequence). The CDR3 runs to 14 residues. The CDR3 nucleotides are TGTGCCACCAGCAGAGTTCAGGGTGACACTGAAGCTTTCTTT. As protein: CATSRVQGDTEAFF.

The chain couples TRBV7-2 to TRBJ2-7; 7 bases fit TRBD2. CDR3 length: 15 amino acids. The V gene end was trimmed by 5 bases and the J gene end by 2 bases; junction bases not matched to a gene: 9. Germline loops: CDR1 SGHTA, CDR2 FQGNSA. The CDR3 sequence is CASSALAENTYEQYF. As DNA, the CDR3 is TGTGCCAGCAGCGCCCTAGCGGAGAACACCTACGAGCAGTACTTC.

This rearrangement joins TRBV7-2 to TRBJ1-6, with TRBD1 as a possible D gene (6 bases). From germline, CDR1 is SGHTA and CDR2 FQGNSA. This CDR3 region has 16 residues. Trimming took off 5 bases at V and 7 bases at J, with 18 bases between the two ends. The CDR3 bases are TGTGCCAGCAGCATTTTTGGGGGGGGCCGGAATTCACCCCTCCACTTT. This encodes CASSIFGGGRNSPLHF.

The chain uses TRBV11-3 and TRBJ1-3; 10 nucleotides agree with TRBD1. The V and J ends lost 4 bases and 9 bases, in that order; junction bases with no gene match: 12. From germline, CDR1 is SGHNT and CDR2 YENEEA. The CDR3 has 16 amino acids. DNA for the CDR3: TGTGCCAGCAGCTCCTCATGGACAGGGGACAGGGGCACCATATATTTT. As protein: CASSSSWTGDRGTIYF.

The chain links TRBV7-9 to TRBJ2-3; TRBD2 aligns across 9 bases. The length of the CDR3 is 18 residues. J gave up 0 bases and V 4 bases, and 11 bases lay outside the gene matches. Germline V gives CDR1 SEHNR, CDR2 FQNEAQ (reference sequence). The CDR3 loop reads CASSSPAPTSGSTDTQYF. DNA of the CDR3: TGTGCCAGCAGCTCCCCGGCCCCTACTAGCGGGAGCACAGATACGCAGTATTTT.

This chain joins TRBV4-2 and TRBJ2-3; 14 positions match TRBD2. Trimming cost V 2 bases and J 2 bases; bases outside gene matches: 9. The CDR3 covers 19 residues. The V gene's germline CDR1 is LGHNA and CDR2 YNFKEQ. This CDR3 reads CASSQRFGTSGGNTDTQYF. CDR3 DNA: TGTGCCAGCAGCCAAAGGTTTGGGACTAGCGGGGGAAACACAGATACGCAGTATTTT.

This clone showed up just a few times. The chain has TRBV11-2 and TRBJ2-1; D is perhaps TRBD2 (6 bases). This CDR3 is 15 amino acids long. The ends were cut back, 5 bases at V and 5 bases at J, with 16 bases in the middle. Germline assignment: CDR1 SGHAT and CDR2 FQNNGV. The CDR3 sequence: CASSPYRGGNNEQFF. The CDR3 DNA is TGTGCCAGCAGCCCCTATCGAGGCGGGAACAATGAGCAGTTCTTC.

This clone was recorded only once. The V and J genes are TRBV7-2 and TRBJ2-3, with TRBD1 matching over 10 bases. This CDR3 region has 16 residues. V shed 4 bases, J shed 3 bases, and the junction held 7 bases outside the gene matches. The germline V gene has CDR1 SGHTA and CDR2 FQGNSA. CDR3 sequence: CASSSRTGGVTDTQYF. In nucleotides, the CDR3 is TGTGCCAGCAGCTCGCGGACAGGGGGGGTGACAGATACGCAGTATTTT.

The chain joins TRBV18 to TRBJ2-3; 8 nucleotides align to TRBD1. CDR3 length: 16 residues. Unmatched junction bases numbered 7, after V lost 3 bases and J lost 2 bases. Germline CDR1 and CDR2: KGHSH and LQKENI. The CDR3 bases are TGTGCCAGCTCACCTTGGCAGGGGGCGTCCACAGATACGCAGTATTTT. Its translation is CASSPWQGASTDTQYF.

This clone was recorded only once. This chain joins TRBV4-3 and TRBJ2-1, with 7 bases that match TRBD2. CDR3 length equals 13 residues. Trimming removed 3 bases from V and 6 bases from J; junction bases left unmatched: 2. Germline V gene data show CDR1 as LGHNA and CDR2 as YSLEER. The CDR3 nucleotides are TGCGCCAGCAGCCACCGACTAGCCAATGAGCAGTTCTTC. It yields the protein CASSHRLANEQFF.

The chain couples TRBV10-1 to TRBJ2-5; a possible D gene is TRBD1 (6 bases). Trimming cost V 9 bases and J 3 bases, with 23 bases left between them. CDR3 length: 16 amino acids. Germline CDR1 and CDR2: WNHNN and SYGVQD (reference sequence). The CDR3 DNA sequence: TGCGCCAGGACCCCAGACAGGCCAGAAACTAAAGAGACCCAGTACTTC. This codes for CARTPDRPETKETQYF.